The clone carrying this T cell receptor (beta chain) was counted a few times. Antigen unknown. Each sorted fraction was over 95% pure. This entry is derived from a study of beta chain features in type 1 diabetes. General study points: In all four CD4+ subsets, TCRB CDR3 length was significantly, moderately reduced in type 1 diabetes. For TCRB rearrangement, an influence of HLA type remained unresolved here. Compared to healthy donors, patients appeared to have naive, central memory and Treg TCRB repertoires that were more alike.

What was sequenced were expressed TCRB transcripts, since all of the isolated RNA had been reverse transcribed. The table came from immunoSEQ multiplex PCR; TCRdb's copy has only in-frame clones and leaves some out. The data contain about 620,000 clones, about 16% of them singletons. V was cut by 2 bases and J by 4 bases, with 10 bases left in between. From germline, CDR1 is SGHDT and CDR2 YYEEEE. This CDR3 is 14 amino acids long. The chain combines TRBV5-6 with TRBJ1-3; TRBD1 is a possible D gene (5 bases). Material for sequencing was naive CD4+ T cells from blood. This clonotype originated in a man aged 18 to 35 in good health. The CDR3 sequence: CASSLRGPGNTIYF. In nucleotides, the CDR3 is TGTGCCAGCAGCTTAAGGGGCCCAGGAAACACCATATATTTT.